These 21 T cell receptor beta chains share one sample of origin, sequenced in a study of regulatory T cells in long-lasting Graves disease. Combining iRepertoire HTBI primers with Arm-PCR of CDR3 regions, the authors built TCR beta libraries. Via MiXCR, TCRdb re-called the multiplex PCR reads, giving one row per CDR3 protein. The data hold around 400,000 distinct CDR3 sequences, with 12% observed a single time. Time point here: newly diagnosed GD, antithyroid drugs for less than 3 months. Isolated PBMC RNA provided the starting material for the TCR library. The same data also contributed to another study, on T cells in Graves' hyperthyroidism and ophthalmopathy.

The specimen comprised peripheral blood mononuclear cells (PBMCs), sampled at new diagnosis, from a patient treated with antithyroid drugs. The source is a woman aged 18-35 years with Graves disease.

A remark on this clonotype: One base away lies a much larger clone, so this may be a sequencing read error. J is TRBJ2-7 and V is TRBV18; TRBD1 matches 8 bases. The germline CDR1 and CDR2 sequences are KGHSH and LQKENI. V lost 4 bases to trimming and J lost 1 base; unmatched junction nucleotides: 6. The CDR3 runs 15 residues. The CDR3 is CASSRPGQESYEQYV. The CDR3 nucleotides are TGTGCCAGCTCACGCCCGGGACAGGAGTCCTACGAGCAGTACGTC.

This clonotype was picked up many times. V gene TRBV10-1 combines with J gene TRBJ1-2, with D possibly TRBD1 on 6 matching bases. CDR3 length: 13 residues. With 4 bases removed from V and 2 bases from J, the gap between germline ends came to 8 bases. Germline lookup yields CDR1 WNHNN and CDR2 SYGVQD (reference sequence). The CDR3, as DNA: TGCGCCAGCAGTGGGACAGCCAACTATGGCTACACCTTC. This sequence encodes CASSGTANYGYTF.

This clonotype was seen many times. The CDR3 is CSATPETYQPQHF. CDR3 DNA: TGCAGTGCCACCCCAGAAACTTATCAGCCCCAGCATTTT. The rearrangement joins TRBV20-1 to TRBJ1-5; no firm D call. Germline values: CDR1 DFQATT, CDR2 SNEGSKA (reference sequence). The CDR3 has 13 residues. V shed 6 bases and J shed 5 bases, with 14 bases lying between them.

The sample holds a few counts of this clonotype. V usage is TRBV27 and J usage is TRBJ2-1; TRBD2 matches 7 bases. V lost 6 bases and J lost 10; bases outside the gene matches: 9. The germline gives CDR1 MNHEY, CDR2 SMNVEV (reference sequence). The CDR3 covers 13 residues. The CDR3 region is CASSPLAAPEQFF. For the CDR3, the DNA is TGTGCCAGCAGCCCCCTAGCGGCGCCAGAGCAGTTCTTC.

This clonotype was seen at least ten times. The chain links TRBV12-3 or TRBV12-4 to TRBJ2-7; 7 bases map to TRBD2. J gave up 4 bases and V 5 bases, and 2 bases lay outside the gene matches. The CDR3 runs 12 residues. The CDR3 is CASSRGEYEQYF. The CDR3 DNA sequence: TGTGCCAGCAGTCGGGGGGAGTACGAGCAGTACTTC.

This clonotype was seen more than once but under ten times. The chain employs TRBV19 and TRBJ1-1; a possible D gene is TRBD1 (5 bases). Germline V gene sequence: CDR1 LNHDA, CDR2 SQIVND (reference sequence). The CDR3 runs to 12 residues. With 5 bases removed from V and 6 bases from J, the gap between germline ends came to 10 bases. The CDR3 DNA reads TGTGCCAGTAGTGGGACGACCGCTGAAGCTTTCTTT. Translating gives CASSGTTAEAFF.

This clonotype was counted many times. The rearrangement uses TRBV7-6 and TRBJ1-2; TRBD1 is a possible D gene (6 bases). The CDR3 runs to 14 residues. Deletions cut 5 bases from V and 4 bases from J, with 14 bases between. CDR1 SGHVS and CDR2 FNYEAQ come from the germline V gene. CDR3 residues: CASSQTDSGYGYTF. DNA of the CDR3: TGTGCCAGCAGCCAAACGGACAGCGGCTATGGCTACACCTTC.

A few counts support this clonotype. The genes are TRBV5-5 and TRBJ2-2; TRBD2 aligns across 7 bases. The ends lost 6 bases at V and 2 bases at J; junction bases unmatched: 16. Looked up from germline, CDR1 is SGHKS and CDR2 is YYEKEE (reference sequence). The CDR3 extends over 18 amino acids. For the CDR3, the DNA is TGTGCCAGCACCACCTGGGGGGGGTATAAGAGAAACACCGGGGAGCTGTTTTTT. Translated, it gives CASTTWGGYKRNTGELFF.

This clonotype was found a few times. One junction end does not reproduce the germline sequence, and a read error may be involved. V and J are TRBV11-3 and TRBJ2-2; D might be TRBD1 or TRBD2, each matching 5 bases. The CDR3 extends over 17 amino acids. CDR1 and CDR2 (germline): SGHNT, YENEEA. The CDR3, as DNA: TGCGCCAGCAGCCAAGATCGAGATCCTGGGACGGACGGGGAGCTGTTTTTT. Its protein is CASSQDRDPGTDGELFF.

This rearrangement joins TRBV5-1 to TRBJ1-2; 9 bases align to TRBD1. After removal of 4 bases from V and 0 bases from J, the junction contained 4 bases not matched to a gene. The length of the CDR3 is 15 residues. Looked up from germline, CDR1 is SGHRS and CDR2 is YFSETQ. The CDR3 loop reads CASSLNRGPNYGYTF. The CDR3 DNA follows: TGCGCCAGCAGCCTGAACAGGGGGCCTAACTATGGCTACACCTTC.

This clonotype was counted many times. The chain joins TRBV28 to TRBJ2-4; weak D call: TRBD2 (5 bases). The CDR3 extends over 17 amino acids. With 1 base removed from V and 1 base from J, the gap between germline ends came to 14 bases. Germline CDR1 is MDHEN and CDR2 is SYDVKM. CDR3 coding DNA: TGTGCCAGCAGTTTATACTCTTCGGGGAAGGCCAAAAACATTCAGTACTTC. This codes for CASSLYSSGKAKNIQYF. Looking up the rest from reference TRBV28 and TRBJ2-4 gives the full variable domain: DVKVTQSSRYLVKRTGEKVFLECVQDMDHENMFWYRQDPGLGLRLIYFSYDVKMKEKGDIPEGYSVSREKKERFSLILESASTNQTSMYLCASSLYSSGKAKNIQYFGAGTRLSVL.

Worth noting for this clonotype: This could be a read error, since a much larger clone is one nucleotide away. V is TRBV4-3 and J is TRBJ2-5; possibly TRBD1 or TRBD2 for D (5 bases each). Germline V gene sequence: CDR1 LGHNA, CDR2 YSLEER. The length of the CDR3 is 14 residues. V gave up 4 bases and J gave up 4 bases, with 13 bases separating them. This CDR3 reads CASSLGTFRETQYF. CDR3 sequence (DNA): TGCGCCAGCAGCCTAGGGACCTTCCGAGAGACCCAGTACTTC.

J is TRBJ2-1 and V is TRBV7-9; TRBD2 aligns across 8 bases. Losses at the gene ends were 8 bases for V and 6 bases for J; bases not matched to a gene: 12. This CDR3 region has 15 residues. In germline, CDR1 is SEHNR, CDR2 FQNEAQ (reference sequence). The chain's CDR3 is CASDNPDRGGNEQFF. The CDR3 DNA sequence: TGTGCCAGCGATAACCCGGACCGGGGGGGCAATGAGCAGTTCTTC.

This clonotype was counted at least ten times. V is TRBV2 and J is TRBJ1-2, with 7 positions matching TRBD1. The germline V gene has CDR1 SNHLY and CDR2 FYNNEI. The CDR3 runs to 14 residues. Trimming at V came to 5 bases and at J to 5 bases, leaving 8 bases not matched to a gene. For the CDR3, the DNA is TGTGCCAGCAGTAGACAGGGCACGATGTATGGCTACACCTTC. This translates into CASSRQGTMYGYTF.

This clonotype has a count of ten or more. V is TRBV11-1 and J is TRBJ2-5; D not resolved. Germline values: CDR1 SGHAT, CDR2 FQDESV (reference sequence). V was clipped by 1 base and J by 7 bases, with 7 bases between them. The CDR3 extends over 12 amino acids. CDR3 sequence reads: CASSLELGTQYF. In DNA form, the CDR3 reads TGTGCCAGCAGCTTAGAGTTGGGGACCCAGTACTTC. Variable domain in full (rest from reference TRBV11-1 and TRBJ2-5): EAEVAQSPRYKITEKSQAVAFWCDPISGHATLYWYRQILGQGPELLVQFQDESVVDDSQLPKDRFSAERLKGVDSTLKIQPAELGDSAMYLCASSLELGTQYFGPGTRLLVL.

This clonotype was observed at least ten times. The genes are TRBV7-9 and TRBJ1-1; TRBD1 is a possible D gene (6 bases). This CDR3 contains 15 residues. Trimming stripped 1 base from V and 6 bases from J, with 15 bases between. Looked up from germline, CDR1 is SEHNR and CDR2 is FQNEAQ (reference sequence). The CDR3 sequence is CASSLGAGAAAEAFF. CDR3 coding DNA: TGTGCCAGCAGCTTAGGGGCGGGGGCTGCGGCTGAAGCTTTCTTT.

This chain links TRBV15 with TRBJ2-1, with TRBD2 matching over 9 bases. The CDR3 spans 17 residues. With V trimmed by 5 bases and J by 7 bases, 15 bases remained unmatched. Germline V gene data show CDR1 as LNHNV and CDR2 as YYDKDF (reference sequence). The DNA for the CDR3 is TGTGCCACCAGCCCTTCAAACGGGGCGGGGGGGCAGAATGAGCAGTTCTTC. Amino acids: CATSPSNGAGGQNEQFF. Based on the CDR3 plus reference TRBV15 and TRBJ2-1, the full variable domain is DAMVIQNPRYQVTQFGKPVTLSCSQTLNHNVMYWYQQKSSQAPKLLFHYYDKDFNNEADTPDNFQSRRPNTSFCFLDIRSPGLGDTAMYLCATSPSNGAGGQNEQFFGPGTRLTVL.

This clonotype was found many times. This chain connects TRBV7-2 to TRBJ2-3; D ambiguous. CDR3 length: 14 amino acids. Deletions cut 1 base from V and 3 bases from J, with 8 bases between. The V gene's germline CDR1 is SGHTA and CDR2 FQGNSA. In DNA, the CDR3 is TGTGCCAGCAGCTTAGGTTCACCTACAGATACGCAGTATTTT. Translation: CASSLGSPTDTQYF.

Ten or more counts support this clonotype. This chain uses TRBV6-2 or TRBV6-3 with TRBJ1-6, with 10 bases matching TRBD1. After removal of 5 bases from V and 9 bases from J, the junction contained 7 bases not matched to a gene. The CDR3 sequence is 15 residues long. Germline-derived CDR1 and CDR2 are MNHEY and SVGEGT. CDR3: CASSEAGTGVSPLHF. CDR3 coding DNA: TGTGCCAGCAGTGAAGCGGGGACAGGGGTTTCACCCCTCCACTTT.

V is TRBV27 and J is TRBJ2-2, with a weak D call TRBD2 (5 bases). The V end lost 10 bases, the J end lost 4 bases, and 16 bases lay between the germline ends. This CDR3 region has 14 residues. Germline-derived CDR1 and CDR2 are MNHEY and SMNVEV (reference sequence). The CDR3 coding sequence is TGTGCCACCCGCTCCAGCGGAGGCACCGGGGAGCTGTTTTTT. The encoded protein is CATRSSGGTGELFF.

V gene TRBV7-9 combines with J gene TRBJ1-2; the D is unclear. The germline CDR1 and CDR2 sequences are SEHNR and FQNEAQ (reference sequence). The CDR3 consists of 13 residues. The V gene lost 5 bases and the J gene lost 6 bases, with 13 bases spanning the gap. CDR3 region: CASSKQIFHGYTF. For the CDR3, the DNA is TGTGCCAGCAGCAAACAGATTTTCCATGGCTACACCTTC.